This record covers a single T cell receptor beta chain. The germline V and J ends were trimmed by 0 bases and 0 bases, with 3 bases remaining between them. The CDR3 is made up of 15 amino acids. Germline V gene lookup returns CDR1 MNHEY and CDR2 SVGAGI. This sample was taken from a study of T cell changes during pregnancy in multiple sclerosis. Some clones are missing from TCRdb's copy, which holds only in-frame ones; the method was immunoSEQ multiplex PCR. The sample consists of about 13,000 clones, approximately 87% of them appearing once. The sequencing used CD8+ T cells from peripheral blood mononuclear cells, collected after pregnancy. This sequence originates from a female donor in good health, enrolled as a control in a pregnancy study. V gene TRBV6-5 combines with J gene TRBJ2-6; D remains ambiguous. CDR3 bases: TGTGCCAGCAGTTACTCGAGCTCTGGGGCCAACGTCCTGACTTTC. Encoded protein: CASSYSSSGANVLTF.